The clone carrying this TCR beta chain has a count of ten or more. Its cognate antigen is unknown. There were TCR beta CDR3 regions amplified from RNA transcripts. The primer set for the first-round RT-PCR of the TCR CDR3 was HTBI. TCRdb reprocessed the multiplex PCR reads via MiXCR and lists one record per CDR3 protein. Altogether around 190,000 distinct CDR3 sequences are present, approximately 16% being singletons, with the ten largest covering roughly 55%. V was pared by 4 bases and J by 1 base, with 17 bases between. This CDR3 spans 16 amino acids. CDR1 and CDR2 (germline): SGHDT, YYEEEE. This sample stems from a study of T cells in Graves' hyperthyroidism and ophthalmopathy. Whole-study results and caveats: Most clonotypes expanded in thyroid above 0.001 were likewise present in blood.

The chain couples TRBV5-6 to TRBJ1-2; TRBD1 is a possible D gene (6 bases). The clonotype was recovered from a woman aged 50 to 60 with Graves' hyperthyroidism. The sequencing input was blood. As DNA, the CDR3 is TGTGCCAGCAGCCCGGGGACACAGCCGGTTAACTATGGCTACACCTTC. Translation gives CASSPGTQPVNYGYTF.